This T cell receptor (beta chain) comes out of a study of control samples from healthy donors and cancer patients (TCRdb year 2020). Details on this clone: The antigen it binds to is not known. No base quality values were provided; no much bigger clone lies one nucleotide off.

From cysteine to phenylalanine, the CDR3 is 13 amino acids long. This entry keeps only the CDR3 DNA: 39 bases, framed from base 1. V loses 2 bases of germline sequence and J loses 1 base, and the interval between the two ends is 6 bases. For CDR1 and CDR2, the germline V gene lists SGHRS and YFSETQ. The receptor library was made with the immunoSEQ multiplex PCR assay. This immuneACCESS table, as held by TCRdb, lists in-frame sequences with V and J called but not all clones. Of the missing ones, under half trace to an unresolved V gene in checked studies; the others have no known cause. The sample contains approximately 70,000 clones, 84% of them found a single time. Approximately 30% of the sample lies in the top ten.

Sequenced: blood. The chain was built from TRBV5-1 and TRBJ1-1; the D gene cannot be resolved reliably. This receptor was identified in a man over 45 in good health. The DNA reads TGCGCCAGCAGCTTTCGACAGAACACTGAAGCTTTCTTT. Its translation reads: CASSFRQNTEAFF.